The next 26 T cell receptor beta chains were all read from a single sample in a study of post-analysis software for immune sequencing data. The study's findings and limits: Roughly five TRBV segments appeared more often in patients than in controls, and TRBV5-6, TRBV5-1 and TRBV20-1 were among these.

Which antigens these TCRs recognize remains unknown. TCR beta cDNA libraries included unique molecular identifiers. TCRdb passed the PCR reads through MiXCR, listing each CDR3 protein once. The sample holds about 800,000 distinct CDR3 sequences; roughly 30% are singletons and the top ten take roughly 0.57%. Material: blood. These receptors were collected from a girl aged 5-17 years with multiple sclerosis.

V and J are TRBV5-1 and TRBJ1-6; tentative D call: TRBD1 (5 bases). This CDR3 is 14 amino acids long. Germline lookup yields CDR1 SGHRS and CDR2 YFSETQ. V was trimmed by 7 bases and J by 7 bases, leaving 15 bases between them. The CDR3 loop reads CASWVGTDNSPLHF. CDR3 DNA: TGCGCCAGCTGGGTAGGGACGGACAATTCACCCCTCCACTTT.

This chain uses TRBV27 with TRBJ2-1, with 7 bases lining up with TRBD1. With V trimmed by 3 bases and J by 3 bases, 5 bases remained unmatched. The CDR3 sequence is 15 residues long. CDR1 is MNHEY, CDR2 SMNVEV, per germline (reference sequence). The DNA of the CDR3 is TGTGCCAGCAGTTTCCGACAGGGCGACTACAATGAGCAGTTCTTC. Protein: CASSFRQGDYNEQFF.

There are a few counts of this clonotype. The V call is TRBV7-9, the J call TRBJ2-7; 8 nucleotides agree with TRBD2. The length of the CDR3 is 16 residues. V was clipped by 1 base and J by 0 bases; unmatched bases: 5. Per germline, CDR1 SEHNR and CDR2 FQNEAQ (reference sequence). As DNA, the CDR3 is TGTGCCAGCAGCTTAGGTTCGGGGACTAGCTCCTACGAGCAGTACTTC. It yields the protein CASSLGSGTSSYEQYF.

This clonotype was counted once. This chain joins TRBV28 and TRBJ1-4; D unclear. The CDR3 contains 18 residues. Germline V gene sequence: CDR1 MDHEN, CDR2 SYDVKM. V dropped 3 bases and J dropped 0 bases, with 17 bases sitting between them. CDR3 amino acids: CASSLYRERVATNEKLFF. CDR3 DNA sequence: TGTGCCAGCAGTTTGTACCGGGAGAGGGTTGCAACTAATGAAAAACTGTTTTTT.

About this clonotype: Germline and junction disagree at one end, which may indicate a read error. The V gene is TRBV5-1, the J gene TRBJ2-5; TRBD2 is a possible D gene (6 bases). CDR1 and CDR2 (germline): SGHRS, YFSETQ. This CDR3 is 14 amino acids long. CDR3 protein: CASSFEGGRETQYF. CDR3 DNA sequence: TGCGCTAGCAGCTTCGAGGGAGGTCGGGAGACCCAGTACTTC.

This clonotype was counted only a few times. This sequence joins TRBV27 and TRBJ1-1; D uncertain. V lost 5 bases, J lost 0 bases, and 13 bases lay in between. The germline CDR1 and CDR2 sequences are MNHEY and SMNVEV (reference sequence). The CDR3 extends over 15 amino acids. The CDR3 DNA reads TGTGCCAGCAGTCCCCGTTTGGGTATGAACACTGAAGCTTTCTTT. The encoded protein is CASSPRLGMNTEAFF.

This clonotype showed up just a few times. This sequence joins TRBV7-9 and TRBJ2-7, with D unresolved. The end of the DNA aligns better with TRBJ2-5, so the J call may be wrong. CDR3 length: 15 residues. Germline CDR1 reads SEHNR; CDR2 reads FQNEAQ (reference sequence). DNA of the CDR3: TGTGCCAGCAGCTTAGCGCCCACCGGACAAGAGACCCAGTACTTC. Encoded protein: CASSLAPTGQETQYF.

This clonotype was observed a few times. The chain has TRBV7-2 and TRBJ2-1; D ambiguous. Germline V gives CDR1 SGHTA, CDR2 FQGNSA. The CDR3 extends over 16 amino acids. Trimming pared 6 bases from V and 5 bases from J, leaving 20 bases between. CDR3 nucleotides: TGTGCCAGCAGTAGAATGAGAACACAGTCGAACAATGAGCAGTTCTTC. As protein: CASSRMRTQSNNEQFF.

This rearrangement joins TRBV14 to TRBJ2-5, with TRBD2 identical over 8 bases. This CDR3 comprises 14 residues. The germline gives CDR1 SGHDN, CDR2 FVKESK. The V segment lost 2 bases and the J segment 5 bases; nucleotides outside the gene matches: 4. The CDR3: CASSQQRGSETQYF. The CDR3 nucleotides read TGTGCCAGCAGCCAACAGCGGGGGAGTGAGACCCAGTACTTC.

A few counts support this clonotype. The chain has TRBV15 and TRBJ2-1, with a weak D call TRBD1 (7 bases). The CDR3 has 16 residues. Germline V gene sequence: CDR1 LNHNV, CDR2 YYDKDF (reference sequence). Trimming pared 3 bases from V and 6 bases from J, leaving 18 bases between. This CDR3 reads CATSSRRAGGGNEQFF. CDR3 nucleotide sequence: TGTGCCACCAGCAGCCGAAGAGCAGGGGGAGGCAATGAGCAGTTCTTC.

The chain couples TRBV7-2 to TRBJ1-5; D remains ambiguous. The ends were cut back, 5 bases at V and 0 bases at J, with 5 bases in the middle. Germline V gene data show CDR1 as SGHTA and CDR2 as FQGNSA. This CDR3 is built from 13 residues. CDR3 in DNA: TGTGCCAGCAGCCCGATTAGCAATCAGCCCCAGCATTTT. This gives the protein CASSPISNQPQHF. Full variable domain (rest looked up from reference TRBV7-2 and TRBJ1-5): GAGVSQSPSNKVTEKGKDVELRCDPISGHTALYWYRQSLGQGLEFLIYFQGNSAPDKSGLPSDRFSAERTGGSVSTLTIQRTQQEDSAVYLCASSPISNQPQHFGDGTRLSIL.

CDR3 nucleotide sequence: TGTGCCAGCCCCCCTCTTCATGGTTCGAACACTGAAGCTTTCTTT. Translating it yields CASPPLHGSNTEAFF. V is TRBV6-1 and J is TRBJ1-1; D ambiguous. The CDR3 sequence is 15 residues long. CDR1 is MNHNS, CDR2 SASEGT, per germline. Trimming shortened V by 8 bases and J by 1 base, and 17 bases separated the two germline ends.

In this sample, this clonotype turned up a few times. This chain connects TRBV9 to TRBJ2-2, with 7 positions matching TRBD1. With 2 bases clipped from V and 0 bases from J, the junction kept 4 bases outside the gene matches. This CDR3 is built from 16 residues. In germline, CDR1 is SGDLS, CDR2 YYNGEE. CDR3: CASSVNTGANTGELFF. The CDR3 bases are TGTGCCAGCAGCGTCAACACAGGGGCGAACACCGGGGAGCTGTTTTTT.

This clonotype occurred a few times. The chain links TRBV4-1 to TRBJ2-5, with D maybe TRBD1 (5 bases). Trimming removed 1 base at V and 1 base at J, with 10 bases between. Germline-derived CDR1 and CDR2 are MGHRA and YSYEKL. The CDR3 has 15 residues. The CDR3 is CASSQGPDSQETQYF. Written as DNA, the CDR3 is TGCGCCAGCAGCCAAGGCCCTGACAGCCAAGAGACCCAGTACTTC.

The rearrangement links TRBV5-6 to TRBJ2-1; D remains unclear. Between the trimmed V and J ends, which lost 2 bases and 4 bases, there was a span of 13 bases. Germline V gives CDR1 SGHDT, CDR2 YYEEEE. The CDR3 extends over 15 amino acids. CDR3 in amino acids: CASSFRSSSYNEQFF. CDR3 sequence (DNA): TGTGCCAGCAGCTTCCGGTCCAGCTCTTACAATGAGCAGTTCTTC.

This clonotype was counted ten times or more. The V and J genes are TRBV5-1 and TRBJ2-1; D is undetermined. V shed 0 bases and J shed 3 bases, with 7 bases lying between them. This CDR3 region has 14 residues. Germline V gene sequence: CDR1 SGHRS, CDR2 YFSETQ. CDR3 nucleotides: TGCGCCAGCAGCTTGGCTGGATACTACAATGAGCAGTTCTTC. Amino acids: CASSLAGYYNEQFF.

This clonotype came up a few times. V is TRBV27 and J is TRBJ2-7; unclear D gene. In germline, CDR1 is MNHEY, CDR2 SMNVEV (reference sequence). Trimming cost V 6 bases and J 6 bases, with 18 bases left between them. CDR3 length: 14 amino acids. The CDR3 region is CASSPSGFGREQYF. CDR3 bases: TGTGCCAGCAGCCCCTCGGGCTTTGGACGCGAGCAGTACTTC.

The sample holds a few counts of this clonotype. V is TRBV10-3 and J is TRBJ2-7; D is uncertain. The germline V gene encodes CDR1 ENHRY and CDR2 SYGVKD. The V end was cut by 5 bases, the J end by 5 bases, with 16 bases between. This CDR3 is 14 amino acids long. The CDR3 bases are TGTGCCATCAGTAGGGCAGGCGATGGGGACGAGCAGTACTTC. Protein product: CAISRAGDGDEQYF.

This clonotype was counted a single time. The V call is TRBV2, the J call TRBJ2-5; possible D gene TRBD2, 7 bases. TRBJ2-7 matches the DNA end more closely, so the J call is doubtful. Germline CDR1 reads SNHLY; CDR2 reads FYNNEI. The CDR3 contains 15 residues. CDR3 DNA sequence: TGTGCCAGCATTATGGAAAACGGGCGGGGGCGCGAGCAGTACTTC. Protein product: CASIMENGRGREQYF.

This clonotype was picked up a small number of times. V gene TRBV20-1 combines with J gene TRBJ2-7; possibly TRBD1 or TRBD2 for D (6 bases each). V was clipped by 0 bases and J by 0 bases, with 15 bases between them. CDR3 length equals 16 residues. Germline V gives CDR1 DFQATT, CDR2 SNEGSKA (reference sequence). The CDR3 coding sequence is TGCAGTGCTAGAGATCGAGGGGGGACGAGCTCCTACGAGCAGTACTTC. Protein: CSARDRGGTSSYEQYF.

This clonotype was seen a handful of times. The chain recombines TRBV12-3 or TRBV12-4 with TRBJ2-4, with 10 bases aligning to TRBD2. J gave up 0 bases and V 4 bases, and 9 bases lay outside the gene matches. The CDR3 totals 18 residues. In nucleotides, the CDR3 is TGTGCCAGCAGTTCGCGGACTAGCGGTTACTTAGCCAAAAACATTCAGTACTTC. Translated, it gives CASSSRTSGYLAKNIQYF.

This chain joins TRBV20-1 and TRBJ1-5; 7 nucleotides align to TRBD1. This CDR3 is 17 amino acids long. The V segment lost 0 bases and the J segment 1 base; nucleotides outside the gene matches: 9. The V gene's germline CDR1 is DFQATT and CDR2 SNEGSKA (reference sequence). CDR3 nucleotides: TGCAGTGCTAGAGACAGACAGGGAATCCGGAGCAATCAGCCCCAGCATTTT. Translated, it gives CSARDRQGIRSNQPQHF.

The rearrangement joins TRBV29-1 to TRBJ1-1, with D possibly being TRBD1 (5 bases). The length of the CDR3 is 13 residues. Looked up from germline, CDR1 is SQVTM and CDR2 is ANQGSEA. The V end was cut by 0 bases, the J end by 11 bases, with 16 bases between. The chain's CDR3 is CSVEERRGVEAFF. Here the CDR3 DNA reads TGCAGCGTTGAAGAGAGAAGAGGGGTCGAGGCTTTCTTT.

In its sample, this clonotype was seen many times. V is TRBV2 and J is TRBJ2-1, with 11 nucleotides matching TRBD2. The CDR3 has 15 amino acids. Germline V gene lookup returns CDR1 SNHLY and CDR2 FYNNEI. The trim removed 4 bases at V and 4 bases at J, leaving 3 bases unmatched. The CDR3 nucleotides are TGTGCCAGCAGTGTGACTAGCGGGGTGTACAATGAGCAGTTCTTC. Its protein is CASSVTSGVYNEQFF.

This clonotype was detected a few times. The rearrangement uses TRBV6-5 and TRBJ2-5; TRBD2 aligns across 11 bases. The CDR3 is 18 amino acids. Germline V lookup: CDR1 MNHEY, CDR2 SVGAGI. Trimming took 2 bases from V and 2 from J; bases not matched to a gene: 10. DNA for the CDR3: TGTGCCAGCAGTTACGGTCCCGCTAGCGGGGGGATACAAGAGACCCAGTACTTC. It yields the protein CASSYGPASGGIQETQYF.

This clonotype was counted only a few times. This rearrangement joins TRBV10-3 to TRBJ1-5; D is undetermined. The CDR3 is 14 residues long. Germline V lookup: CDR1 ENHRY, CDR2 SYGVKD. V was shortened by 4 bases and J by 4 bases, with 11 bases between the two germline ends. In DNA form, the CDR3 reads TGTGCCATCAGTGCGGACGACACAAATCAGCCCCAGCATTTT. Encoded protein: CAISADDTNQPQHF.